This T cell receptor (beta chain) was captured by sequencing in a study of blood T cell repertoires in COVID-19. Sequencing was performed with immunoSEQ multiplex PCR; in TCRdb, only in-frame clones are kept and a portion is missing. The top ten hold roughly 2.8% of the sample, which has roughly 200,000 clones, around 80% seen once. This clone was counted a few times. Trimming cost V 5 bases and J 3 bases; bases outside gene matches: 7. Germline-derived CDR1 and CDR2 are MDHEN and SYDVKM. This CDR3 is built from 14 residues. Sequenced sample: peripheral blood. The TCR sequence derives from a woman aged 80 or over with active or convalescent COVID-19. The rearrangement uses TRBV28 and TRBJ2-7, with 7 bases lining up with TRBD1. CDR3 nucleotides: TGTGCCAGCAGTAAGACAGGGCCTCTCTACGAGCAGTACTTC. Residues: CASSKTGPLYEQYF.